This T cell receptor (beta chain) was documented in a study of shared clonotypes between healthy human individuals. All donors were healthy HIV-negative adults lacking recent acute infections or vaccinations. TCRdb keeps only in-frame clones here, not all; method: immunoSEQ multiplex PCR. Of about 2.4 million clones in the sample, roughly 93% were seen once. V was shortened by 0 bases and J by 6 bases, with 10 bases between the two germline ends. In germline, CDR1 is SGHRS, CDR2 YFSETQ. CDR3 size: 13 residues. This sequence was found in a man in his late teens or twenties in good health. Some clones in this sample may be carry-over from other donors' samples. Sequencing input: naive CD4+ T cells from PBMCs. The subset was: CD45RA+ positively selected. The chain joins TRBV5-1 to TRBJ2-7, with unresolved D. DNA of the CDR3: TGCGCCAGCAGCTTGGTGCCCGGAGCCGAGCAGTACTTC. Encoded protein: CASSLVPGAEQYF.